This section outlines one T cell receptor (beta chain) sequence together with its context. What it binds is not known. The sample's treatment: approximately nine-day PBMC culture with coronavirus spike peptide pools or control peptides (ViraFEST assay). This sample is part of a study of vaccination and CD4 T cells after COVID-19. Study-level background: Each convalescent patient was PCR positive for SARS-CoV-2 on nasal swab; roughly nine cases were mild and one severe. There were six male and four female convalescents, and two of them were Hispanic.

At the Johns Hopkins FTIC core, DNA taken from cultured CD4+ T cells was sequenced by way of the Oncomine TCR Beta short-read assay. Investigators isolated genomic DNA from cultured CD4+ T cells. MiXCR, run by TCRdb on the PCR reads, gives a single entry per CDR3 protein. The sample holds around 9,600 distinct CDR3 sequences, about 41% seen once. The germline gives CDR1 DFQATT, CDR2 SNEGSKA (reference sequence). V lost 5 bases, J lost 3 bases, and 9 bases lay in between. CDR3 size: 12 residues. The sequence was obtained from a human donor who had recovered from COVID-19. The chain is built from TRBV20-1 and TRBJ2-3; possibly TRBD1 for D (6 bases). The specimen was CD4+ T cells from blood, cultured in vitro. CDR3 loop: CSAPGTTDTQYF. DNA of the CDR3: TGCAGTGCTCCCGGGACAACAGATACGCAGTATTTT.